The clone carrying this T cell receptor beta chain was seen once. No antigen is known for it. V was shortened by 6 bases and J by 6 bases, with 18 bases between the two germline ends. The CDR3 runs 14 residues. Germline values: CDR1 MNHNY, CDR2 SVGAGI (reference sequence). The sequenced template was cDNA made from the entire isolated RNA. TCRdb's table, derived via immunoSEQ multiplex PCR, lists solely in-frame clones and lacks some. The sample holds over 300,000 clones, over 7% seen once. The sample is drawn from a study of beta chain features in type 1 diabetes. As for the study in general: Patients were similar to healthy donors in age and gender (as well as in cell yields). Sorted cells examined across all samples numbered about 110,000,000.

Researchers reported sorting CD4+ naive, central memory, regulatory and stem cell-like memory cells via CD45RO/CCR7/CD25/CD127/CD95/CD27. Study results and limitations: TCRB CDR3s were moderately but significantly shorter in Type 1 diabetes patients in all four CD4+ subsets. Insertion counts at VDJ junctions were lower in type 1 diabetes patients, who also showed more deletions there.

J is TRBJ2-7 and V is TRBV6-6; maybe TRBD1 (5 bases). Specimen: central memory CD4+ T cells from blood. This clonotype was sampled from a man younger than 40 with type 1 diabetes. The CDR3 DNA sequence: TGTGCCAGCAGGACGGAGCAGGGCGTCCCCGAGCAGTACTTC. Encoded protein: CASRTEQGVPEQYF.